The sequence of this T cell receptor beta chain was determined in a study of T cell repertoires in cytomegalovirus infection. Study at large: Matching HLA type and CMV infection were both indicated by public TCR beta signatures.

TCRdb called the reads again in MiXCR, with one record for every CDR3 protein. Of approximately 320,000 distinct CDR3 sequences listed, over 7.5% are singletons. The CDR3 totals 12 residues. Whole-study results and caveats: Public TCR beta family frequency separated CMV-and-HLA carriers, including in an independent cohort. It was HLA-C-restricted CMV-specific TCR beta clonotypes that dominated the response ex vivo.

With regard to this clonotype: The antigen remains undetermined. One end of the junction does not line up with germline, which may come from a read error.

This chain uses TRBV12-3 or TRBV12-4 with TRBJ2-2; maybe TRBD2 (5 bases). This TCR was recovered from a human donor in good health (CMV status not recorded). Some clones in this sample may be carry-over from other donors' samples. Sequencing was done on a sample of PBMCs. CDR3 protein: CASQLGTGELSF. CDR3 coding DNA: TGTGCCAGCCAGCTGGGAACCGGGGAGCTGTCTTTT.